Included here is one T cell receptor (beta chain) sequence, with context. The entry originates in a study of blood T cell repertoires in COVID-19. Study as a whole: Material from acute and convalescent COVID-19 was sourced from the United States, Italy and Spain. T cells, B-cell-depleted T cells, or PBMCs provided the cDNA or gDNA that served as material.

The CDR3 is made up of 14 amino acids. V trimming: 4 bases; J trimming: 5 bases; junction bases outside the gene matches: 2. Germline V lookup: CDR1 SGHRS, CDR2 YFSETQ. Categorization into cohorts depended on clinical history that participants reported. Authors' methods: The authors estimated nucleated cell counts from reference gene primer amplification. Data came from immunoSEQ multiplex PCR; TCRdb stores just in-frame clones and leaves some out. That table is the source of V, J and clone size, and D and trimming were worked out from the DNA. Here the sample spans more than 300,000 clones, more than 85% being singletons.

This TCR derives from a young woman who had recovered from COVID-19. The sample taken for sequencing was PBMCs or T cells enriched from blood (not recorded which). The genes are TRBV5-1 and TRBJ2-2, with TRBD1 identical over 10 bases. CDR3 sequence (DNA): TGCGCCAGCAGCACGGGACAGGGGACCGGGGAGCTGTTTTTT. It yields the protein CASSTGQGTGELFF.